The next 16 T cell receptor beta chains were all read from a single sample in a study of blood T cell repertoires in COVID-19. Sequencing used immunoSEQ multiplex PCR; TCRdb keeps in-frame clones, though not all of them. The repertoire holds some 260,000 clones, with around 90% as singletons. The sequencing input was peripheral blood. These receptors originate from a man at least 80 years old with acute or convalescent COVID-19.

This sequence joins TRBV6-5 and TRBJ1-5; 10 nucleotides align to TRBD1. Germline assignment: CDR1 MNHEY and CDR2 SVGAGI. The CDR3 has 15 amino acids. Unmatched junction bases numbered 6, after V lost 5 bases and J lost 5 bases. CDR3 protein: CASSPTGGGHQPQHF. In DNA, the CDR3 is TGTGCCAGCAGTCCGACAGGGGGCGGTCATCAGCCCCAGCATTTT.

This chain connects TRBV2 to TRBJ2-2; TRBD1 matches at 7 bases. Germline CDR1 is SNHLY and CDR2 is FYNNEI. The CDR3 loop spans 16 amino acids. V lost 8 bases and J lost 1; bases outside the gene matches: 10. The CDR3 region has the DNA TGTGCCAGCCTACCTCCGGGACAGATGAACACCGGGGAGCTGTTTTTT. Its translation is CASLPPGQMNTGELFF. Supplemented by reference TRBV2 and TRBJ2-2, the full variable domain reads EPEVTQTPSHQVTQMGQEVILRCVPISNHLYFYWYRQILGQKVEFLVSFYNNEISEKSEIFDDQFSVERPDGSNFTLKIRSTKLEDSAMYFCASLPPGQMNTGELFFGEGSRLTVL.

This chain uses TRBV6-5 with TRBJ1-2; D gene ambiguous. CDR1 is MNHEY, CDR2 SVGAGI, per germline. Trimming took off 6 bases at V and 0 bases at J, with 14 bases between the two ends. This CDR3 has 15 amino acids. The CDR3 sequence: CASRVGGLTNYGYTF. CDR3 in DNA: TGTGCCAGCAGAGTAGGAGGCCTCACTAACTATGGCTACACCTTC.

The chain links TRBV14 to TRBJ2-3, with D possibly being TRBD2 (6 bases). V was pared by 1 base and J by 4 bases, with 9 bases between. Germline V gives CDR1 SGHDN, CDR2 FVKESK. This CDR3 has 14 residues. The CDR3 is CASSQAGAPDTQYF. The CDR3 DNA is TGTGCCAGCAGCCAAGCGGGAGCGCCAGATACGCAGTATTTT.

This clone came up a few times. J is TRBJ1-5 and V is TRBV19, with 7 bases matching TRBD1. V lost 5 bases to trimming and J lost 10 bases; unmatched junction nucleotides: 17. CDR3 size: 16 residues. Germline V gene data show CDR1 as LNHDA and CDR2 as SQIVND (reference sequence). CDR3 region: CASSASQTGPISPQHF. For the CDR3, the DNA is TGTGCCAGTAGTGCCTCCCAGACAGGGCCCATTTCCCCCCAGCATTTT.

This chain joins TRBV21-1 and TRBJ2-7; TRBD2 is the table's D call, not checked against the DNA. TRBV21-1 counts as a pseudogene. There are 17 residues in the CDR3. The CDR3: CASSKAGLESLPYEQYF. Written as DNA, the CDR3 is TGTGCCAGCAGCAAAGCTGGTCTAGAAAGTCTCCCCTACGAGCAGTACTTC.

The CDR3 region has the DNA TGTGCCAGCAGCTTGCCCGGGCTCCGGGGCTATGGCTACACCTTC. It encodes CASSLPGLRGYGYTF. This chain connects TRBV5-4 to TRBJ1-2; D not resolved. Trimming pared 1 base from V and 4 bases from J, leaving 14 bases between. Germline CDR1 SGHNT, CDR2 YYREEE (reference sequence). The CDR3 covers 15 residues.

The V and J genes are TRBV5-8 and TRBJ2-2; 8 bases align to TRBD1. Trimming cost V 4 bases and J 0 bases; bases outside gene matches: 2. The CDR3 has 15 residues. From germline, CDR1 is SGHTS and CDR2 YDEGEE. The DNA of the CDR3 is TGTGCCAGCAGCGCGGACAGGGCGAACACCGGGGAGCTGTTTTTT. Residues: CASSADRANTGELFF.

The table lists this clone with a count of one. The chain combines TRBV28 with TRBJ1-2; the match to TRBD1 covers 8 bases. The trim removed 5 bases at V and 5 bases at J, leaving 25 bases unmatched. This CDR3 comprises 20 residues. CDR1 and CDR2 (germline): MDHEN, SYDVKM. In DNA form, the CDR3 reads TGTGCCAGCAGTAGCCCAGGGTCTAGGAGGGTACAGGGGGATAGTTATGGCTACACCTTC. Translating gives CASSSPGSRRVQGDSYGYTF.

V gene TRBV27 combines with J gene TRBJ1-1, with 8 bases aligning to TRBD1. J gave up 5 bases and V 2 bases, and 10 bases lay outside the gene matches. The CDR3 spans 16 residues. Germline V gene sequence: CDR1 MNHEY, CDR2 SMNVEV (reference sequence). CDR3 sequence reads: CASSLLGQGGRTEAFF. CDR3 DNA: TGTGCCAGCAGTTTACTCGGACAGGGAGGTCGGACTGAAGCTTTCTTT.

The gene calls are TRBV11-2 and TRBJ1-3; D might be TRBD1 (6 bases). CDR1 is SGHAT and CDR2 is FQNNGV in the germline V gene. V dropped 3 bases and J dropped 3 bases, with 9 bases sitting between them. This CDR3 comprises 14 residues. CDR3 DNA: TGTGCCAGCAGCTTCGCAGGGGATGGAAACACCATATATTTT. It codes for CASSFAGDGNTIYF.

The rearrangement joins TRBV9 to TRBJ1-2, with 8 bases matching TRBD1. The CDR3 is 16 residues long. Germline CDR1 SGDLS, CDR2 YYNGEE. V was clipped by 0 bases and J by 3 bases; unmatched bases: 7. DNA for the CDR3: TGTGCCAGCAGCGTAGGGTTACAGGGGGTGGACTATGGCTACACCTTC. Protein product: CASSVGLQGVDYGYTF.

A remark on this clone: Other DNA variants within this sample encode the same CDR3. The CDR3 loop reads CASSQDSVSYEQYF. CDR3 nucleotides: TGTGCCAGCAGCCAAGATTCGGTATCCTACGAGCAGTACTTC. The chain employs TRBV3-1 (or the pseudogene TRBV3-2) and TRBJ2-7, with no clear D. There are 14 residues in the CDR3. Germline V gene sequence: CDR1 LGHDT, CDR2 YNNKEL (reference sequence). The V and J ends lost 0 bases and 1 base respectively, with 7 bases between them.

This sequence joins TRBV6-2 or TRBV6-3 and TRBJ2-7, with D perhaps matching TRBD1 (5 bases). The CDR3 covers 15 residues. V was clipped by 2 bases and J by 2 bases, with 13 bases between them. Germline V CDR1 and CDR2: MNHEY, SVGEGT. CDR3 residues: CASSYGAIQPYEQYF. CDR3 coding DNA: TGTGCCAGCAGTTACGGGGCCATTCAACCCTACGAGCAGTACTTC.

This clone has a single count. The rearrangement joins TRBV9 to TRBJ1-1; the D is unclear. V was pared by 0 bases and J by 0 bases, with 6 bases between. The CDR3 covers 14 residues. The germline V gene encodes CDR1 SGDLS and CDR2 YYNGEE. CDR3 loop: CASSVAQVNTEAFF. The DNA of the CDR3 is TGTGCCAGCAGCGTAGCCCAGGTGAACACTGAAGCTTTCTTT.

To note about this clone: This sample includes further DNA sequences coding for the same CDR3. The V call is TRBV5-1, the J call TRBJ2-7, with 9 bases identical to TRBD2. CDR3 length: 14 residues. V dropped 3 bases and J dropped 0; count of bases not matched to a gene: 1. CDR1 and CDR2 from the germline V gene are SGHRS and YFSETQ. CDR3: CASSSTSGSYEQYF. In DNA form, the CDR3 reads TGCGCCAGCAGCTCGACTAGCGGCTCCTACGAGCAGTACTTC.